A selection of T cell receptor beta chains follows, all from one sample in a study of early T cells in non-severe SARS-CoV-2 infection. Via MiXCR, TCRdb re-called the 5' RACE reads, giving one row per CDR3 protein. The sample has about 120,000 distinct CDR3 sequences, around 12% seen once. The sequences come from whole blood, collected at baseline. All receptors derive from an adult who was a healthcare worker with PCR-confirmed SARS-CoV-2 infection or an uninfected control (not recorded which). Both conserved end residues are part of each CDR3. D genes are given only for firm matches. Size tells how often a clone was seen (once, few, many) or the class of an expanded clone, and some rows leave it out.

V gene	J gene	D gene	clone size	CDR3 protein	CDR3 DNA
TRBV7-8	TRBJ2-2	TRBD1	NA	CASSQQGVIRTGELFF	TGTGCCAGCAGCCAACAGGGGGTAATAAGGACCGGGGAGCTGTTTTTT
TRBV9	TRBJ2-7	NA	few	CASSDRDLSYEQYF	TGTGCCAGCAGCGACCGGGACTTGTCCTACGAGCAGTACTTC
TRBV29-1	TRBJ1-1	NA	few	CSVVIGSASRTFF	TGCAGCGTTGTCATTGGTTCTGCGAGCCGGACTTTCTTT
TRBV27	TRBJ2-3	TRBD1	NA	CASTQGGLPNTQYF	TGTGCCAGCACACAAGGGGGCTTGCCGAATACGCAGTATTTT
TRBV7-9	TRBJ2-3	TRBD2	NA	CASSSGRAGILGDTQYF	TGTGCCAGCAGCTCGGGTCGAGCGGGGATTTTGGGAGATACGCAGTATTTT
TRBV20-1	TRBJ2-2	TRBD2	NA	CSARARLARTGELFF	TGCAGTGCTAGGGCCCGACTAGCGCGTACCGGGGAGCTGTTTTTT
TRBV3-1	TRBJ1-6	NA	many	CASSQDSRRKNSPLHF	TGTGCCAGCAGCCAAGACTCGAGACGGAAAAATTCACCCCTCCACTTT
TRBV10-3	TRBJ2-3	TRBD1	few	CAIQDRGQGDTQYF	TGTGCCATCCAGGACAGGGGGCAAGGGGATACGCAGTATTTT
TRBV29-1	TRBJ2-7	NA	NA	CSVVLGDGYEQYF	TGCAGCGTTGTACTTGGGGATGGCTACGAGCAGTACTTC
TRBV28	TRBJ2-7	TRBD2	NA	CASSWGTSNNEQYF	TGTGCCAGCAGTTGGGGGACTAGTAATAACGAGCAGTACTTC
TRBV20-1	TRBJ2-7	NA	few	CSARPGTVAYEQYF	TGCAGTGCTAGGCCGGGGACGGTGGCCTACGAGCAGTACTTC
TRBV6-5	TRBJ2-7	NA	few	CASSYTPERVGEQYF	TGTGCCAGCAGTTACACCCCGGAGAGGGTGGGTGAGCAGTACTTC
TRBV3-1	TRBJ2-7	NA	few	CASSLERGKITYEQYF	TGTGCCAGCAGCCTCGAACGGGGAAAAATAACCTACGAGCAGTACTTC
TRBV6-5	TRBJ2-1	TRBD1	NA	CASSYYSDRGKDNEQFF	TGTGCCAGCAGTTACTACTCTGACAGGGGAAAGGACAATGAGCAGTTCTTC
TRBV6-6	TRBJ1-5	TRBD1	many	CASSYTDRDVGNQPQHF	TGTGCCAGCAGTTACACTGACAGGGATGTAGGCAATCAGCCCCAGCATTTT
TRBV9	TRBJ2-5	TRBD2	NA	CASSGRTSGGAETQYF	TGTGCCAGCAGCGGACGGACTAGCGGGGGGGCGGAGACCCAGTACTTC
TRBV2	TRBJ2-1	NA	NA	CASSEFPTFSYNEQFF	TGTGCCAGCAGTGAATTCCCGACCTTCTCCTACAATGAGCAGTTCTTC
TRBV7-2	TRBJ1-5	TRBD1	few	CASSFTGGLSMGSNQPQHF	TGTGCCAGCAGCTTTACAGGGGGACTCTCGATGGGTAGCAATCAGCCCCAGCATTTT
TRBV11-2	TRBJ1-4	TRBD1	few	CASSAGQGRNEKLFF	TGTGCCAGCAGCGCCGGACAGGGCAGAAATGAAAAACTGTTTTTT
TRBV20-1	TRBJ2-3	NA	NA	CSAIVRKTQYF	TGCAGTGCTATAGTCCGCAAAACGCAGTATTTT
TRBV12-5	TRBJ1-2	NA	NA	CASGPDHYGYTF	TGTGCTAGTGGCCCGGACCACTATGGCTACACCTTC
TRBV28	TRBJ1-2	NA	few	CASSSNQANTF	TGTGCCAGCAGTTCTAATCAGGCTAACACCTTC
TRBV10-3	TRBJ1-2	NA	NA	CAIRRNRGPSNYGYTF	TGTGCCATCAGGCGAAACCGTGGGCCTTCAAACTATGGCTACACCTTC
TRBV4-1	TRBJ2-1	TRBD2	NA	CASSQKAPPGGNEQFF	TGCGCCAGCAGCCAAAAAGCCCCCCCGGGGGGGAATGAGCAGTTCTTC
TRBV20-1	TRBJ1-2	TRBD1	NA	CSGAGGRYGYTF	TGCAGTGGAGCAGGGGGTCGCTATGGCTACACCTTC
TRBV20-1	TRBJ2-4	NA	few	CSARGPTELAKNIQYF	TGCAGTGCTAGAGGTCCCACAGAACTAGCCAAAAACATTCAGTACTTC
TRBV4-1	TRBJ1-1	NA	few	CASSQGETANTEAFF	TGCGCCAGCAGCCAAGGAGAGACAGCGAACACTGAAGCTTTCTTT
TRBV14	TRBJ2-7	TRBD1	NA	CASSQTTGTYEQYF	TGTGCCAGCAGCCAGACGACAGGGACCTACGAGCAGTACTTC
TRBV15	TRBJ2-7	TRBD1	few	CATSGTAYEQYF	TGTGCCACCAGTGGGACAGCCTACGAGCAGTACTTC
TRBV4-1	TRBJ1-2	NA	few	CASSQREGYGYTF	TGCGCCAGCAGCCAACGGGAAGGCTATGGCTACACCTTC
TRBV7-8	TRBJ1-5	NA	many	CASRSGQSPSNQPQHF	TGTGCCAGCAGATCTGGACAATCGCCCAGCAATCAGCCCCAGCATTTT
TRBV5-1	TRBJ2-2	NA	few	CASRGRTNTGELFF	TGCGCCAGCAGAGGCCGGACGAACACCGGGGAGCTGTTTTTT
TRBV7-6	TRBJ1-3	NA	many	CASSFQGNTIYF	TGTGCCAGCAGCTTCCAGGGAAACACCATATATTTT
TRBV11-1	TRBJ1-2	NA	NA	CASSSDPSYGYTF	TGTGCCAGCAGCTCAGACCCATCCTATGGCTACACCTTC
TRBV6-1	TRBJ2-5	NA	many	CASTAGAQYF	TGTGCCAGCACCGCCGGGGCCCAGTACTTC
TRBV10-3	TRBJ2-7	NA	NA	CAISSAYEQYF	TGTGCCATCAGTAGCGCCTACGAGCAGTACTTC
TRBV19	TRBJ2-1	TRBD2	few	CASSILLAAYNEQFF	TGTGCCAGTAGTATCCTTCTAGCGGCCTACAATGAGCAGTTCTTC
TRBV5-4	TRBJ2-1	TRBD2	many	CASSLGLAGERYNEQFF	TGTGCCAGCAGCTTGGGACTAGCGGGAGAGAGGTACAATGAGCAGTTCTTC
TRBV15	TRBJ1-1	NA	NA	CATSRGVNTEAFF	TGTGCCACCTCAAGGGGGGTGAACACTGAAGCTTTCTTT
TRBV2	TRBJ2-1	NA	few	CASRDSDASYNEQFF	TGTGCCAGCAGGGACAGCGACGCATCCTACAATGAGCAGTTCTTC
TRBV29-1	TRBJ1-2	NA	NA	CSVVGQSYGYTF	TGCAGCGTTGTCGGGCAGTCCTATGGCTACACCTTC
TRBV7-8	TRBJ2-2	NA	few	CASSSLESGNTGELFF	TGTGCCAGCAGCTCACTGGAGAGCGGGAACACCGGGGAGCTGTTTTTT
TRBV7-9	TRBJ1-1	NA	NA	CASSPRVGNEAFF	TGTGCCAGCAGCCCCAGGGTGGGAAATGAAGCTTTCTTT
TRBV5-5	TRBJ2-7	NA	NA	CASVSFSYEQYF	TGTGCCAGCGTATCGTTCTCCTACGAGCAGTACTTC
TRBV13	TRBJ1-1	TRBD1	NA	CASSHRGWEVNTEAFF	TGTGCCAGCAGCCACAGGGGTTGGGAGGTGAACACTGAAGCTTTCTTT